This TCR beta chain was retrieved from a study of blood T cell repertoires in COVID-19. Sequenced by immunoSEQ multiplex PCR; TCRdb stores in-frame clones only, minus some. The table lists some 170,000 clones, approximately 78% of them singletons. V was pared by 5 bases and J by 6 bases, with 2 bases of the junction left unmatched. There are 12 residues in the CDR3. Germline V gene data show CDR1 as LGHNA and CDR2 as YSLEER. This TCR was recovered from a human donor in a cohort sampled during active COVID-19. The rearrangement links TRBV4-3 to TRBJ1-1, with 8 bases lining up with TRBD1. Source material: peripheral blood. Here the CDR3 reads CASSLQGAEAFF. The CDR3 DNA reads as TGCGCCAGCAGCTTACAGGGGGCTGAAGCTTTCTTT.